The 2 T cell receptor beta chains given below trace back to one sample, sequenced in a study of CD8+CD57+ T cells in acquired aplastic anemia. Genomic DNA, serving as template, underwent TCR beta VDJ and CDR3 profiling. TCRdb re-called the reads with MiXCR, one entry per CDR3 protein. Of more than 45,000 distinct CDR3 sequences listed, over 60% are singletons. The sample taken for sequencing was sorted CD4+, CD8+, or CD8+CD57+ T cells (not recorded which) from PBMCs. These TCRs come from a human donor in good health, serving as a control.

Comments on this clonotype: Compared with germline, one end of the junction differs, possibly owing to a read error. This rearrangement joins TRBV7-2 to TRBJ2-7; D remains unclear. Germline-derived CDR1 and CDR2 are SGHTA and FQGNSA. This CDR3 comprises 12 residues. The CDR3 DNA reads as TGTGCCAGCAGTCCTCAATCCGGAACCGGCTCCTTC. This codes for CASSPQSGTGSF.

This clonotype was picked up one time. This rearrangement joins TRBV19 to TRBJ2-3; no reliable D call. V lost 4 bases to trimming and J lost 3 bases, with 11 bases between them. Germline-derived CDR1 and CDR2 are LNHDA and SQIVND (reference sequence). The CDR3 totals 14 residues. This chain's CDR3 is CASSTWGKTDTQYF. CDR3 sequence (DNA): TGTGCCAGTAGTACCTGGGGAAAAACAGATACGCAGTATTTT.